What follows describes a single TCR beta chain. There is no known antigen for this receptor. No base qualities exist here, and no much larger clone lies one base off it. In total, roughly 670 healthy bone marrow donors made up the cohort. At the time of sampling, every cohort member was nominally healthy, though immune exposures that went unrecorded were likely present. The donor was CMV seropositive and was included in the group of around 300 seropositive cohort members. Every donor gave a peripheral blood sample, and the peripheral blood mononuclear cells from that sample were used for TCR beta sequencing. Genomic DNA was extracted from the blood cell samples with the Qiagen DNeasy Blood Extraction Kit. The sample originates from a study of cytomegalovirus exposure and HLA in healthy donors (dated by TCRdb to about 2017). In the study overall: According to an earlier analysis of 587 of the donors, some 170 million T cells yielded 117 million unique TCR beta sequences and 276 Gb of sequence data. An early release that covered around 590 HLA-typed donors contained about 300 gigabases of sequencing data and 85 million to 100 million unique TCR sequences. The genetic ancestry cluster associated with self-reported Caucasian donors included about 84% of the approximately 400 genotyped donors. The study aimed to test whether signatures of past pathogen exposure could be identified by cataloging public T cell receptors. The T cell repertoires of under 700 subjects were profiled by immunosequencing and related to cytomegalovirus serostatus. In addition to the first cohort of hundreds of subjects, a separate validation cohort of 120 different subjects was used. The study combined high-throughput TCR immunosequencing, statistical association of individual TCRs with disease status, and machine learning to predict cytomegalovirus infection status. A later analysis re-examined previously published TCR beta repertoires from 600 to 700 donors and added high-resolution HLA genotyping to investigate patterns of TCR occurrence. Rather than drawing on any new phenotypic data, the later analysis identified candidate immune exposures from TCR beta sequences and the way those sequences occurred across donors. To decide whether each TCR beta V gene segment behaved as functional or pseudogenic, an earlier analysis of some 600 of the donors relied on high-throughput TCR beta sequencing. Alongside the repertoire data, information on donor age, sex, ethnicity and CMV serostatus was compiled. In a later genetic analysis, genome-wide SNP genotypes for about 65% of the roughly 670 donors were used, and that subset was treated as a discovery cohort. Every discovery cohort repertoire had been produced on one sequencing platform. HLA typing covered class I and class II loci at four-digit resolution. The number of donors typed differed by locus, with about 620-630 for A, B, C, DRB1 and DQB1, roughly 520 for DQA1, 600 to 610 for DPA1, and 450 to 480 for DPB1. About five DR-DQ haplotypes were handled as single units for association and clustering, since linkage in the cohort was strong. Among roughly 400 genotyped donors of the cohort, an average of around 250,000 unique TCR beta nucleotide sequences was sequenced per donor, of which roughly 18% were non-productive.

The CDR3 covers 17 residues, taking in both the cysteine and the phenylalanine. The only DNA kept is the CDR3, 51 bases in frame from the first base. Based on the germline V gene, the CDR1 and CDR2 sequences are LGHNA and YNFKEQ. Trimmed from V: 3 bases; trimmed from J: 4 bases; junction bases lacking a gene match: 10. The paper's findings and limits, for the study overall: Some IMGT-functional V segments, including TRBV6-2 and TRBV6-3, could not be distinguished by the 87-base-pair reads and were therefore excluded. Linkage disequilibrium might explain the correlated functional status among segregating V segments, but an unknown experimental factor could not be excluded. In a later analysis, most CMV-associated TCR beta chains were found to appear HLA-restricted, with HLA associations seemingly driven largely by CMV exposure. According to the authors, the approach could potentially be generalized to other disease states and immunological phenotypes. At a false discovery rate of 0.05, a later analysis linked some 17,000 TCR beta sequences to specific HLA alleles. In a later analysis, TCR association rates were found to vary across HLA loci, with the most associated TCRs seen for DRB1 alleles and the fewest for HLA-C alleles. A further reported finding was that TCR beta sequences accurately predicted the HLA-A and HLA-B alleles for most subjects in the first cohort. In both the original and validation cohorts, the classifier was reported to diagnose cytomegalovirus status with high specificity and sensitivity. Because counts were too low, some 17 rarely observed V segments, including chromosome 9 orphons, were excluded from the earlier analysis of several hundred of the donors. According to a later analysis, parvovirus B19, influenza, CMV and Epstein-Barr virus appeared linked to several top co-occurrence clusters. When HLA alleles, especially DR and DQ, strongly co-occurred, TCR associations were difficult to assign to individual alleles. The only immune exposure information available for the cohort was CMV serostatus. In a later genetic analysis, fewer N-insertions in productive TCRs were reported among donors in an Asian-associated ancestry cluster than the roughly 670-donor mean. Roughly uniform sequencing depth across donors was assumed in presence/absence analyses, although this assumption may not hold. Broadly in line with IMGT annotations, most TCR beta V segments showed up in productive rearrangements about 87% or about 30% of the time in an earlier analysis of several hundred of the donors. In vitro tests confirmed that a few of the cytomegalovirus-associated TCR beta chains recognize cytomegalovirus antigens. Only TCR beta chains were sequenced in this cohort, and the absence of alpha or paired-chain data limited detectable features. The sequencing pipeline was judged likely to have produced a cluster of highly shared sequence variants as a technical artifact. A total of roughly 160 TCR beta chains were listed by the study as associated with cytomegalovirus. A later analysis found that HLA-associated TCR beta chains were more clonally expanded and had lower generation probabilities than equally common non-associated chains. HLA typing was unavailable for some donors at each locus, so association tests used only the typed subset. Most TCR sequences were observed very rarely across donors, whereas some public TCRs were present in many individuals. A later genetic analysis associated a missense DCLRE1C variant with V-gene and J-gene trimming of TCR beta chains, and an independent cohort replicated the association.

Library creation used the immunoSEQ multiplex PCR assay. For the multiplex PCR, a mixture combining 60 forward primers for TCR Vbeta segments and 13 reverse primers for TCR Jbeta segments was used. A multiplex PCR assay on genomic DNA amplified the CDR3 region of rearranged TCR beta genes. The Illumina HiSeq System was used to sequence the amplified TCR beta libraries as 87-base-pair reads. As for how the authors treated the data: A later analysis tallied 70 million to 100 million unique TCR beta chains across the 610 or so repertoires, and approximately 12 million of those chains were shared by two or more donors. To remove PCR and sequencing errors, raw reads were error-corrected and collapsed into unique sequences using a nearest-neighbor algorithm that merged closely related sequences. CDR3 sequences were aligned to IMGT reference sequences to assign V, D and J gene segments. For a sequence to be retained, a match of at least six nucleotides to both a V gene segment and a J gene segment was required. Rearrangements were called productive when the CDR3 lacked stop codons and stayed in frame with V and J; all others were non-productive. CDR3 was defined by IMGT convention, running from the second conserved V-encoded cysteine to the conserved J-encoded phenylalanine. In an earlier analysis of approximately 590 of the donors, sequences lacking an unambiguous match to a single V gene segment were excluded. In an earlier analysis of roughly 500 of the donors, V segments were called functional above 56.7% productive rearrangements and were called segregating when the between-donor standard deviation exceeded 5%. A statistical classification framework was built for diagnosing cytomegalovirus status from the catalog of TCR beta chain sequences. A later analysis assigned V and J genes by comparing TCR nucleotide sequences with IMGT/GENE-DB human TR gene sequences. The TCRdist pipeline was used in a later analysis to assign CDR3 sequences and most-parsimonious VDJ recombination scenarios. In a later analysis, every TCR beta chain was defined by the combination of its CDR3 amino acid sequence and its V-gene family, and reads without a unique V-gene family were dropped. As a way to deal with suspected cross-contamination and a sequencing artifact, a later analysis dropped nearly 600 nucleotide sequences that were highly shared and had low generation probability. A later analysis calculated a clonal expansion index for each public chain from normalized within-repertoire ranks of inferred template counts. In a later analysis, generation probabilities were computed with a VDJ recombination model fitted to out-of-frame rearrangements, and the resulting probabilities were checked against IGoR. In a later analysis, TCR-TCR, TCR-HLA and TCR-CMV co-occurrence was scored with hypergeometric tests, and a repertoire-size bias correction was applied to TCR pairs. To estimate false discovery rates, a later analysis permuted the HLA or CMV assignments 20 times. In a later analysis, co-occurring TCRs were grouped using DBSCAN, and TCRdist sequence similarity was added for clustering within HLA-allele-positive subsets. Repertoires with fewer than 30,000 or more than 120,000 public chains were left out of co-occurrence clustering, as were roughly five repertoires with anomalous nucleotide sharing. In TCRdb, the immuneACCESS table is reduced to in-frame sequences with V and J assigned. These tables do not hold every clone; where another copy was compared, an unresolved V gene accounts for under half, and the others remain unexplained. Clonal size and the V and J genes are those of that table, whereas D and trimming came from the DNA. The table for this sample lists some 110,000 clones; under 80% of them were counted only once. Roughly 8.6% of the sample is taken by the ten largest.

This chain is built from TRBV4-2 and TRBJ2-2, and TRBD1 matches 8 of the central bases. The source of this sequence is a middle-aged woman in good health and CMV-seropositive. Source material: PBMCs. The encoded CDR3 is CASSHAQGTGPTGELFF. The nucleotide sequence is TGTGCCAGCAGCCATGCTCAGGGGACAGGACCCACCGGGGAGCTGTTTTTT.